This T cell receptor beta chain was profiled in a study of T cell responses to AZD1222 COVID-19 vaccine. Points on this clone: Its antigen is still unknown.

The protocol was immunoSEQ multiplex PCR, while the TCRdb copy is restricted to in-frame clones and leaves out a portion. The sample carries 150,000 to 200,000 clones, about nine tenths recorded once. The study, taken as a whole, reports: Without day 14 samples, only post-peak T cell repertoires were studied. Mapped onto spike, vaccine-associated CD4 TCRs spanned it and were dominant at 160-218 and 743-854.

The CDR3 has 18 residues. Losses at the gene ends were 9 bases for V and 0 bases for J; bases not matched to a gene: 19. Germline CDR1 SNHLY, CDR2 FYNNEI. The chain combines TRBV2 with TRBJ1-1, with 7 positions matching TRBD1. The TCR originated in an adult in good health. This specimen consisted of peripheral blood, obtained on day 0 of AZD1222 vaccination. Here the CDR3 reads CARWGPRQGLNMNTEAFF. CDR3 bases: TGTGCCAGATGGGGGCCGCGACAGGGATTAAACATGAACACTGAAGCTTTCTTT.